The 32 T cell receptor beta chains presented below share a single source sample, sequenced in a study of T-cell memory formation after mild COVID-19. TCRdb re-derived calls from the 5' RACE reads in MiXCR, one entry per CDR3 protein. The repertoire holds hundreds of thousands of distinct CDR3 sequences, 15% to 20% seen once, with 9.5% to 15% in the top ten. The sequenced sample was PBMCs or a T cell subset sorted from them (not recorded which). Receptors originate from an adult woman who had mild COVID-19 (a few samples of this study predate the infection). Cell type and time point are not known.

The rearrangement links TRBV4-1 to TRBJ1-5; perhaps TRBD1 as D (6 bases). Per germline, CDR1 MGHRA and CDR2 YSYEKL. The V end lost 4 bases, the J end lost 6 bases, and 16 bases lay between the germline ends. CDR3 length: 15 amino acids. The CDR3 DNA reads as TGCGCCAGCAGCCGAACCGGGGGGCTAGGTCAGCCCCAGCATTTT. This codes for CASSRTGGLGQPQHF.

This clonotype was seen a few times. The chain carries TRBV7-9 and TRBJ1-1, with D hard to call. There are 13 residues in the CDR3. The germline V and J ends were trimmed by 1 base and 5 bases, with 8 bases remaining between them. Germline-derived CDR1 and CDR2 are SEHNR and FQNEAQ (reference sequence). In DNA form, the CDR3 reads TGTGCCAGCAGCTTAGGTTTACAGACTGAAGCTTTCTTT. Its protein is CASSLGLQTEAFF.

The chain links TRBV6-5 to TRBJ2-6, with D possibly being TRBD1 (5 bases). Germline CDR1 reads MNHEY; CDR2 reads SVGAGI. V was cut by 6 bases and J by 3 bases, with 9 bases left in between. The CDR3 is 14 amino acids. In nucleotides, the CDR3 is TGTGCCAGCAGACAGGTATTTGGGGCCAACGTCCTGACTTTC. Residues: CASRQVFGANVLTF.

V is TRBV7-6 and J is TRBJ2-5; 11 nucleotides agree with TRBD2. This CDR3 has 16 amino acids. CDR1 is SGHVS, CDR2 FNYEAQ, per germline. Germline trimming cut 5 bases from V and 5 bases from J; bases unmatched to any gene: 10. CDR3 sequence: CASSLGTSGGRETQYF. The CDR3 DNA follows: TGTGCCAGCAGCCTCGGGACTAGCGGCGGTCGGGAGACCCAGTACTTC.

This clonotype was found a few times. CDR3 in DNA: TGTGCCAGCAGCTTAGGGTCAGGGTTGACCACTGAAGCTTTCTTT. This codes for CASSLGSGLTTEAFF. The rearrangement joins TRBV7-9 to TRBJ1-1; D is perhaps TRBD1 (5 bases). This CDR3 region has 15 residues. Germline V lookup: CDR1 SEHNR, CDR2 FQNEAQ (reference sequence). Trimming removed 1 base at V and 4 bases at J, with 13 bases between.

This clonotype has only one observation. This may be a read error, as it is one base from a much larger clone. This CDR3 is missing its conserved last phenylalanine or tryptophan, likely due to a read error. V is TRBV7-2 and J is TRBJ2-5, with a possible D match to TRBD1 (6 bases). The CDR3 is 16 amino acids. V lost 1 base and J 7 bases, leaving 19 bases between the germline ends. The germline CDR1 and CDR2 sequences are SGHTA and FQGNSA. The CDR3 region has the DNA TGTGCCAGCAGCTTAGGAGCTGGGACAAAGTCTGGGACCCAGTACTTA. Encoded protein: CASSLGAGTKSGTQYL.

V usage is TRBV14 and J usage is TRBJ2-5; D could derive from TRBD1 or TRBD2 (5 bases each). The CDR3 runs 15 residues. Trimming cost V 0 bases and J 2 bases, with 10 bases left between them. CDR1 is SGHDN and CDR2 is FVKESK in the germline V gene. The CDR3: CASSQEGEPQETQYF. CDR3 sequence (DNA): TGTGCCAGCAGCCAAGAGGGGGAACCACAAGAGACCCAGTACTTC.

This chain uses TRBV2 with TRBJ2-2, with D perhaps TRBD1 (5 bases). CDR1 and CDR2 from the germline V gene are SNHLY and FYNNEI. Trimming took off 5 bases at V and 5 bases at J, with 12 bases between the two ends. The CDR3 spans 14 residues. The CDR3 nucleotides read TGTGCCAGCAGTCTGACAGAACAGACCGGGGAGCTGTTTTTT. This translates into CASSLTEQTGELFF.

V gene TRBV5-1 combines with J gene TRBJ2-5; maybe TRBD2 (7 bases). The CDR3 has 15 residues. CDR1 and CDR2 (germline): SGHRS, YFSETQ. Trimming cost V 0 bases and J 6 bases, with 15 bases left between them. CDR3 sequence (DNA): TGCGCCAGCAGCTTGGGAGCCGGGGGGCGCCAGACCCAGTACTTC. Translating it yields CASSLGAGGRQTQYF.

Only a few counts were recorded for this clonotype. V is TRBV7-9 and J is TRBJ2-7, with D possibly being TRBD1 (6 bases). This CDR3 region has 16 residues. V lost 4 bases, J lost 3 bases, and 19 bases lay in between. CDR1 SEHNR and CDR2 FQNEAQ come from the germline V gene (reference sequence). This CDR3 is CASSSPRDTRYYEQYF. Written as DNA, the CDR3 is TGTGCCAGCAGCTCTCCCCGGGACACGCGTTACTACGAGCAGTACTTC.

This clonotype was observed a handful of times. This sequence joins TRBV5-1 and TRBJ2-2; perhaps D is TRBD1 or TRBD2 (5 bases each). The CDR3 covers 16 residues. Trimming stripped 3 bases from V and 4 bases from J, with 16 bases between. Germline-derived CDR1 and CDR2 are SGHRS and YFSETQ. The CDR3 sequence is CASSSPMGVSTGELFF. The CDR3 DNA sequence: TGCGCCAGCAGCTCACCCATGGGGGTGAGCACCGGGGAGCTGTTTTTT.

This clonotype has just a few counts. The gene calls are TRBV30 and TRBJ2-3, with 11 bases that match TRBD1. Trimming removed 5 bases from V and 3 bases from J; junction bases left unmatched: 4. CDR1 is GTSNPN and CDR2 is SVGIG in the germline V gene (reference sequence). The CDR3 has 14 amino acids. The CDR3: CAWGGTGGTDTQYF. DNA of the CDR3: TGTGCCTGGGGGGGGACAGGGGGAACAGATACGCAGTATTTT.

The genes are TRBV4-1 and TRBJ2-3; D unresolved. The CDR3 totals 12 residues. With 4 bases removed from V and 6 bases from J, the gap between germline ends came to 8 bases. Germline V gives CDR1 MGHRA, CDR2 YSYEKL. The DNA for the CDR3 is TGCGCCAGCAGCCTACCCATGGATACGCAGTATTTT. This sequence encodes CASSLPMDTQYF.

The gene calls are TRBV12-3 or TRBV12-4 and TRBJ1-5; TRBD1 matches at 7 bases. This CDR3 region has 13 residues. J was trimmed by 6 bases and V by 3 bases; bases with no gene match: 2. CDR3: CASSLGQIQPQHF. The CDR3 nucleotides read TGTGCCAGCAGTTTGGGACAGATTCAGCCCCAGCATTTT.

The rearrangement uses TRBV9 and TRBJ2-3; D unresolved. The germline V gene has CDR1 SGDLS and CDR2 YYNGEE. V was trimmed by 3 bases and J by 4 bases, leaving 12 bases between them. The CDR3 consists of 14 residues. CDR3 loop: CASSADGVADTQYF. The CDR3 bases are TGTGCCAGCAGCGCGGACGGAGTCGCAGATACGCAGTATTTT.

This chain connects TRBV30 to TRBJ2-2; D is uncertain. Germline V gives CDR1 GTSNPN, CDR2 SVGIG (reference sequence). This CDR3 has 13 residues. Trimming stripped 6 bases from V and 4 bases from J, with 12 bases between. CDR3 DNA: TGTGCCTGCCCCCTACTGGGCACCGGGGAGCTGTTTTTT. Amino acids: CACPLLGTGELFF.

The genes are TRBV7-2 and TRBJ1-1; a possible D gene is TRBD1 (5 bases). Germline assignment: CDR1 SGHTA and CDR2 FQGNSA. The V gene lost 1 base and the J gene lost 4 bases, with 13 bases spanning the gap. This CDR3 comprises 15 residues. CDR3 protein: CASSLGPGQGTEAFF. CDR3 DNA: TGTGCCAGCAGCTTAGGGCCAGGGCAGGGCACTGAAGCTTTCTTT.

This clonotype has a count of ten or more. J is TRBJ2-1 and V is TRBV29-1; D might be TRBD2 (6 bases). CDR1 and CDR2 (germline): SQVTM, ANQGSEA. V lost 3 bases, J lost 0 bases, and 24 bases lay in between. The CDR3 length is 19 residues. This CDR3 is CSVDRAERVVEGSYNEQFF. Here the CDR3 DNA reads TGCAGCGTTGATCGCGCAGAACGAGTCGTGGAGGGCTCCTACAATGAGCAGTTCTTC.

This clonotype was seen only a few times. The rearrangement uses TRBV5-6 and TRBJ2-7; D is perhaps TRBD1 (5 bases). The CDR3 extends over 15 amino acids. Trimming left V 0 bases short and J 5 bases short, with 15 bases between. Germline values: CDR1 SGHDT, CDR2 YYEEEE. CDR3 coding DNA: TGTGCCAGCAGCTTGGTGGGCAGGGTCACCCACGAGCAGTACTTC. Protein product: CASSLVGRVTHEQYF.

The chain couples TRBV14 to TRBJ2-7; D not certain. CDR1 and CDR2 (germline): SGHDN, FVKESK. V was pared by 2 bases and J by 4 bases, with 15 bases between. CDR3 length: 15 amino acids. The CDR3 bases are TGTGCCAGCAGCCAAACCCCAAACTACCCATACGAGCAGTACTTC. It codes for CASSQTPNYPYEQYF.

J is TRBJ2-4 and V is TRBV24-1; 8 positions agree with TRBD2. Germline V lookup: CDR1 KGHDR, CDR2 SFDVKD. This CDR3 spans 17 amino acids. The V and J ends lost 5 bases and 3 bases, in that order; junction bases with no gene match: 11. CDR3 in amino acids: CATSAPPGREDKNIQYF. DNA of the CDR3: TGTGCCACCAGTGCCCCCCCCGGGAGGGAAGACAAAAACATTCAGTACTTC.

This sequence joins TRBV7-6 and TRBJ2-3; a weak D match, TRBD2 (5 bases). The CDR3 consists of 13 residues. Trimming left V 3 bases short and J 10 bases short, with 14 bases between. Germline V CDR1 and CDR2: SGHVS, FNYEAQ. CDR3 region: CASSLVLAPPQYF. DNA for the CDR3: TGTGCCAGCAGCTTGGTCCTAGCTCCACCGCAGTATTTT.

This clonotype occurred a few times. This chain connects TRBV13 to TRBJ2-7; weak D call: TRBD2 (6 bases). The V end was cut by 5 bases, the J end by 3 bases, with 20 bases between. The germline CDR1 and CDR2 sequences are PRHDT and FYEKMQ (reference sequence). The CDR3 is 16 amino acids. For the CDR3, the DNA is TGTGCCAGCAGCCGCCCGGCGGGGTCTGCAGACTACGAGCAGTACTTC. The encoded protein is CASSRPAGSADYEQYF.

The CDR3 is CSVGKRDFGYEQYF. The CDR3 DNA is TGCAGCGTTGGAAAGCGGGATTTCGGCTACGAGCAGTACTTC. The V and J genes are TRBV29-1 and TRBJ2-7, with 7 bases identical to TRBD2. Germline loops: CDR1 SQVTM, CDR2 ANQGSEA. CDR3 length: 14 amino acids. V was clipped by 4 bases and J by 3 bases; unmatched bases: 9.

This clonotype was seen a handful of times. This sequence joins TRBV12-3 or TRBV12-4 and TRBJ1-1, with TRBD1 matching over 7 bases. Trimming at V came to 5 bases and at J to 0 bases, leaving 6 bases not matched to a gene. The CDR3 totals 15 residues. The CDR3 DNA is TGTGCCAGCAGTGCACGGGGACAGCTGAACACTGAAGCTTTCTTT. This gives the protein CASSARGQLNTEAFF.

The chain uses TRBV7-6 and TRBJ2-7; a possible D gene is TRBD1 (5 bases). Per germline, CDR1 SGHVS and CDR2 FNYEAQ. CDR3 length: 14 amino acids. Trimming pared 2 bases from V and 4 bases from J, leaving 12 bases between. CDR3: CASSLQGRLYEQYF. CDR3 bases: TGTGCCAGCAGCTTACAGGGCCGACTTTACGAGCAGTACTTC.

In its sample, this clonotype was seen many times. The V call is TRBV6-5, the J call TRBJ2-3, with a tentative D call TRBD1 (6 bases). The length of the CDR3 is 14 residues. V was cut by 6 bases and J by 1 base, with 11 bases left in between. Per germline, CDR1 MNHEY and CDR2 SVGAGI. The CDR3: CASRGPGGTDTQYF. The CDR3 bases are TGTGCCAGCAGGGGGCCAGGGGGCACAGATACGCAGTATTTT.

CDR3 sequence (DNA): TGCGCCAGCAGCTTGGGGGACAGGGACCCAGATACGCAGTATTTT. It is translated as CASSLGDRDPDTQYF. This chain uses TRBV5-1 with TRBJ2-3; 9 bases match TRBD1. This CDR3 has 15 amino acids. Looked up from germline, CDR1 is SGHRS and CDR2 is YFSETQ. V gave up 0 bases and J gave up 4 bases; unmatched junction bases: 3.

The J gene is TRBJ2-1, the V gene TRBV15; 8 nucleotides agree with TRBD1. The ends lost 11 bases at V and 4 bases at J; junction bases unmatched: 7. CDR1 LNHNV and CDR2 YYDKDF come from the germline V gene (reference sequence). The CDR3 contains 13 residues. CDR3 coding DNA: TGTGCCTCCCGGGACAGGTGGTACAATGAGCAGTTCTTC. This gives the protein CASRDRWYNEQFF.

This clonotype came up a few times. The gene calls are TRBV25-1 and TRBJ1-1; TRBD1 agrees at 7 bases. The CDR3 consists of 14 residues. From germline, CDR1 is MGHDK and CDR2 SYGVNS. The V and J ends lost 6 bases and 5 bases, in that order; junction bases with no gene match: 9. CDR3 protein: CASSLTGAGTEAFF. The CDR3 DNA follows: TGTGCCAGCAGCCTTACAGGGGCAGGGACTGAAGCTTTCTTT.

J is TRBJ2-7 and V is TRBV7-2, with 10 positions matching TRBD2. Germline loops: CDR1 SGHTA, CDR2 FQGNSA. This CDR3 is built from 15 residues. V was pared by 4 bases and J by 1 base, with 4 bases of the junction left unmatched. CDR3 nucleotide sequence: TGTGCCAGCAGCTCTAGCGGGAGAGGTTCCTACGAGCAGTACTTC. As protein: CASSSSGRGSYEQYF.

This clonotype has a count of ten or more. The chain has TRBV7-2 and TRBJ2-2; D is perhaps TRBD2 (6 bases). CDR1 and CDR2 from the germline V gene are SGHTA and FQGNSA. Trimming left V 0 bases short and J 2 bases short, with 16 bases between. This CDR3 is built from 18 residues. CDR3 protein: CASSLALAAPTNTGELFF. CDR3 DNA: TGTGCCAGCAGCTTAGCTTTAGCGGCACCGACTAACACCGGGGAGCTGTTTTTT.